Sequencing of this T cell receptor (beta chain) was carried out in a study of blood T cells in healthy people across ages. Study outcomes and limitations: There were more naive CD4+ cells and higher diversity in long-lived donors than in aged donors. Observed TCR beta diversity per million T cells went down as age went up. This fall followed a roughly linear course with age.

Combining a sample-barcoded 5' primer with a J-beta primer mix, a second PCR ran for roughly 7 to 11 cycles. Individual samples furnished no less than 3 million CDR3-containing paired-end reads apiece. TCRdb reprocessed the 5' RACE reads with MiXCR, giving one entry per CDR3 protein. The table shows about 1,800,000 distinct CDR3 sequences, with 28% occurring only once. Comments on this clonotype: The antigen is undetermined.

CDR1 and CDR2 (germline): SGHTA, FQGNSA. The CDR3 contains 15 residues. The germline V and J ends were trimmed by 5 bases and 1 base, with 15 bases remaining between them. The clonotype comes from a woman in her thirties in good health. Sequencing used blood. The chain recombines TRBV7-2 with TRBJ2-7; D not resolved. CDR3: CASSRGMWASYEQYF. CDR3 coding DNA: TGTGCCAGCAGCCGCGGAATGTGGGCTTCCTACGAGCAGTACTTC.